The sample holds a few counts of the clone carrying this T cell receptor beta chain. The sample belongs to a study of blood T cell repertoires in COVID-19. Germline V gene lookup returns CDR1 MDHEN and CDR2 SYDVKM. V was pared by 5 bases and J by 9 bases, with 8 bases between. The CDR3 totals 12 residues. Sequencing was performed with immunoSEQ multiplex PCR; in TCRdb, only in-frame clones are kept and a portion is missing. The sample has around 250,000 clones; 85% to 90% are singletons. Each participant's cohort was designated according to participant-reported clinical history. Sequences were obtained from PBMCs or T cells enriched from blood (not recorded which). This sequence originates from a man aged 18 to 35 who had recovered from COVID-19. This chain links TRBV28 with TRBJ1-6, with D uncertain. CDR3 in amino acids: CASSGSLSPLHF. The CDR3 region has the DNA TGTGCCAGCAGTGGGAGCCTTTCACCCCTCCACTTT.